Listed below are T cell receptor beta chains from one sample, sequenced in a study of CD8 T cells in Susac syndrome. TCRdb itself ran the immunoSEQ multiplex PCR reads through MiXCR, one entry per CDR3 protein. The sample records almost 450,000 distinct CDR3 sequences, more than 70% being singletons. Sequenced sample: CD8+ T cells from PBMCs. The receptors stem from a human donor with multiple sclerosis. The conserved cysteine and the conserved F or W are not part of the CDR3 here. A D gene is named only where the DNA matches it firmly.

D gene	CDR3 length	V gene	CDR3 protein
TRBD1	13	TRBV4-1	ASATGTGGGETQY
TRBD2	15	TRBV11-2	ASTPVVAGLAVDTQY
NA	12	TRBV7-6	ASSSGSGYNEQF
NA	12	TRBV15	ATSRGRGWDGYT
TRBD1	13	TRBV6-5	ASSSRTGYNSPLH
TRBD1	13	TRBV10-3	AISGPGQERTEAF
NA	11	TRBV10-3	AISAAASYEQY
TRBD1	15	TRBV7-8	ASSSEQQGAPNNEQF
NA	13	TRBV4-1	ASSQEPALSEPQH
NA	13	TRBV5-6	ASSWEQGMNTEAF
TRBD2	11	TRBV27	ASSPLAGIEQF
NA	15	TRBV25-1	ASSEEGGQRGNEKLF
NA	14	TRBV12-2	ASRLTRGPANYGYT
TRBD1	12	TRBV20-1	SARDRDSLYEQY
NA	13	TRBV14	ASSQERYGANVLT
NA	15	TRBV11-2	ASSFRPPCLLGYEQY
TRBD2	10	TRBV13	ASSPPSGGKF
NA	11	TRBV27	ASSMGYSDTQY
NA	10	TRBV30	AWKPRYNEQF
TRBD2	13	TRBV5-5	ASSWTSGSSYEQY
TRBD1	13	TRBV27	ASSLSGTAFYGYT
NA	14	TRBV5-8	ASSLTAGWVNYGYT
NA	13	TRBV2	ASRDRYSSRETQY
TRBD1	11	TRBV30	AWRDRGWTEAF
NA	11	TRBV27	ASSLTGLGEAF
NA	15	TRBV2	ASSEYGLMSSYNEQF
TRBD1	13	TRBV15	ATSRASRGLSPLH
NA	12	TRBV6-1	ASSRTAAYTEAF
TRBD2	15	TRBV29-1	SVEDWGGKSGANVLT
NA	13	TRBV27	ASRPTVWSTDTQY
TRBD1	14	TRBV27	ASSLNAGTGSHEQY
NA	13	TRBV20-1	SASLPGVDTGELF
NA	10	TRBV30	AWSQSRDGYT
NA	13	TRBV5-5	ASSPALSSYNEQF
NA	13	TRBV5-5	ASTPSQFETDTQY
NA	11	TRBV30	AWSAAWNTEAF
NA	14	TRBV27	ASSFVPTANQYGYT
TRBD2	11	TRBV6-1	ASERGGTDTQY
TRBD2	12	TRBV7-9	ASSLVAGVDEQF
NA	13	TRBV2	ASSTWEGAHGELF
TRBD1	14	TRBV5-6	ASSLDRETGGTEAF
TRBD1	13	TRBV9	ASSPTGGVTDTQY
NA	13	TRBV5-5	ASSPPSLVDTEAF
NA	13	TRBV10-3	AISASGGPNYGYT
NA	11	TRBV14	ASSRWGIYEQY
NA	14	TRBV6-5	ASSYLGGVGFAEAF
NA	9	TRBV2	ASSGGREAF
TRBD1	16	TRBV13	ASSTSPGQGTYNSPLH
NA	10	TRBV6-1	ASTQGGFEQY
NA	13	TRBV7-9	ASTSSEQAYQPQH
TRBD1	12	TRBV6-1	ASSSGGQDYGYT
NA	13	TRBV7-8	ASSLVGRSQETQY
TRBD2	14	TRBV14	ASSQAGGEARQEQF
NA	10	TRBV10-3	AISSPGAEAF
NA	13	TRBV7-9	ASSSPFDGNNEQF
TRBD2	14	TRBV3-1	ASSLLAGGFYNEQF
TRBD2	12	TRBV12-3/TRBV12-4	ASSRLAVTDTQY